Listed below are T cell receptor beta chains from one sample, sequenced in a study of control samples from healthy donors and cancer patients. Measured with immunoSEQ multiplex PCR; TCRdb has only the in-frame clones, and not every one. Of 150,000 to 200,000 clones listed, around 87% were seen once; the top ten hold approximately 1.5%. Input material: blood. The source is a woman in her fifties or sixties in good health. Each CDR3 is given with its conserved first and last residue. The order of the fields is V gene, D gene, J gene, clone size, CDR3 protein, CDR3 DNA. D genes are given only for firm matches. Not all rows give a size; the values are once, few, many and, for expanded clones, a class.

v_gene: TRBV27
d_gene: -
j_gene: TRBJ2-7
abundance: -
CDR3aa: CASRFELDRKVVYEQYF
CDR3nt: TGTGCCAGCAGATTCGAACTTGACAGGAAGGTTGTCTACGAGCAGTACTTC

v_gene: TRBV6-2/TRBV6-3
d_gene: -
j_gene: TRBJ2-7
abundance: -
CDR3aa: CASSYLTYEQYF
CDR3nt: TGTGCCAGCAGTTACCTCACCTACGAGCAGTACTTC

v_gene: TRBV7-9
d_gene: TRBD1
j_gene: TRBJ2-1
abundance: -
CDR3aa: CASSPGTGVTNEQFF
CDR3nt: TGTGCCAGCAGCCCCGGGACAGGGGTCACGAATGAGCAGTTCTTC

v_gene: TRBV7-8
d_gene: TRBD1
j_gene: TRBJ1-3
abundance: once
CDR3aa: CASSPNPWTGSLAIYF
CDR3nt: TGTGCCAGCAGCCCGAACCCCTGGACAGGGAGTCTAGCCATATATTTT

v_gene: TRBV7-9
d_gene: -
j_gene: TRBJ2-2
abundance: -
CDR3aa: CASSFSQGRTGELFF
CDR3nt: TGTGCCAGCAGCTTTTCCCAGGGTCGGACCGGGGAGCTGTTTTTT

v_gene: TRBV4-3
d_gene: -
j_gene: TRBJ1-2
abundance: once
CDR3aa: CASSQGGGSVFGYTF
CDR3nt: TGCGCCAGCAGCCAAGGGGGGGGTAGCGTTTTTGGCTACACCTTC

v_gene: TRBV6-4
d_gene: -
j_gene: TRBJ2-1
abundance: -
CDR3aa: CASSLYSYNEQFF
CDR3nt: TGTGCCAGCAGCCTGTACTCCTACAATGAGCAGTTCTTC

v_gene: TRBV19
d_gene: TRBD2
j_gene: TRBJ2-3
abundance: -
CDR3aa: CASSKTSGRGKGTDTQYF
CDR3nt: TGTGCCAGTAGTAAGACTAGCGGGAGAGGGAAGGGCACAGATACGCAGTATTTT

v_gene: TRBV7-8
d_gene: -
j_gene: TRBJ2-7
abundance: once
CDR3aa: CASSLVSSYEQYF
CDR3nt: TGTGCCAGCAGCTTAGTTAGCTCTTACGAGCAGTACTTC

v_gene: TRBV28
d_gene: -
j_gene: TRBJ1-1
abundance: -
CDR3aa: CASSLWPEAFF
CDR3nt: TGTGCCAGCAGTTTGTGGCCTGAAGCTTTCTTT

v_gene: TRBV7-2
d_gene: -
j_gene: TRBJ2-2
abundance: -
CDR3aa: CASSSAGRNTGELFF
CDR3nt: TGTGCCAGCAGCTCGGCAGGAAGGAACACCGGGGAGCTGTTTTTT

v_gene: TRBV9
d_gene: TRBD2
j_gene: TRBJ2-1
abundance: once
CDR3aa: CASSASGMSYNEQFF
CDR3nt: TGTGCCAGCAGCGCTAGCGGGATGTCCTACAATGAGCAGTTCTTC

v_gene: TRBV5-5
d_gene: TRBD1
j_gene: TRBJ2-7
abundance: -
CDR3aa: CASSLIWDRANEQYF
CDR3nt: TGTGCCAGCAGCTTGATCTGGGACAGGGCCAACGAGCAGTACTTC

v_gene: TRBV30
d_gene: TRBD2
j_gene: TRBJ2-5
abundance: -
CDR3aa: CAWGGVQETQYF
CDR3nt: TGTGCCTGGGGGGGGGTCCAAGAGACCCAGTACTTC

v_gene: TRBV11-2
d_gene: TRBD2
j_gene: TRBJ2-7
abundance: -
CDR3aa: CASSLVGGGTYYEQYF
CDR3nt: TGTGCCAGCAGCTTAGTGGGCGGGGGTACTTACTACGAGCAGTACTTC

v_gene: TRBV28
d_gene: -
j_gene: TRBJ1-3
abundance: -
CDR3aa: CASSLIGTGNTIYF
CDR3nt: TGTGCCAGCAGTTTAATAGGGACTGGAAACACCATATATTTT

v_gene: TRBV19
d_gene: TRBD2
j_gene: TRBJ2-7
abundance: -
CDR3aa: CASSRGREPGSYEQYF
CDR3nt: TGTGCCAGTAGTAGGGGGAGGGAACCCGGCTCCTACGAGCAGTACTTC

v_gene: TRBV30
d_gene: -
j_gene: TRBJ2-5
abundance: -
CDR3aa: CAWSTGPGTQYF
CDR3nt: TGTGCCTGGAGTACGGGGCCTGGGACCCAGTACTTC

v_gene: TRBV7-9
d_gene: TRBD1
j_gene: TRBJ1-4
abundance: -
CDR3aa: CASSLSRGLNEKLFF
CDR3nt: TGTGCCAGCAGCTTATCCAGGGGGCTAAATGAAAAACTGTTTTTT

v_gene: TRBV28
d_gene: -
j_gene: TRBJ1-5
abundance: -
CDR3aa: CASSLKRGFSNQPQHF
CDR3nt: TGTGCCAGCAGTTTGAAGCGAGGGTTTAGCAATCAGCCCCAGCATTTT

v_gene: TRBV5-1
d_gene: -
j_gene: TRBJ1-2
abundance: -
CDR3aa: CASSLEAGDSGYTF
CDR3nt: TGCGCCAGCAGCTTGGAGGCAGGGGATAGTGGCTACACCTTC

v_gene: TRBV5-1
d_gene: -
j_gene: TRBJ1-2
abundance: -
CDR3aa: CASSWNGAATNYGYTF
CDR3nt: TGCGCCAGCAGCTGGAATGGGGCAGCGACTAACTATGGCTACACCTTC

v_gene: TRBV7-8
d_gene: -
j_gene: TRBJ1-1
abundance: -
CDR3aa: CASSLAGNTEAFF
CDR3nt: TGTGCCAGCAGCTTAGCAGGGAACACTGAAGCTTTCTTT

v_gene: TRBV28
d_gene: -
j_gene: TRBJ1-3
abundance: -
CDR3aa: CASSLAGGNTIYF
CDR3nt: TGTGCCAGCAGCCTAGCGGGTGGAAACACCATATATTTT

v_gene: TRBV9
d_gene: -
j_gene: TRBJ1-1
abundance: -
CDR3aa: CASSLGLTLGEAFF
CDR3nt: TGTGCCAGCAGCTTAGGACTTACCTTGGGGGAAGCTTTCTTT

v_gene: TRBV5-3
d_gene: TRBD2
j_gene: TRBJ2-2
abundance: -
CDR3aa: CARSPGLAGGQDTGELFF
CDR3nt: TGTGCCAGAAGCCCGGGACTAGCGGGGGGACAGGACACCGGGGAGCTGTTTTTT

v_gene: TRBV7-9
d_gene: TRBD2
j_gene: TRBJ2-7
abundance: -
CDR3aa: CASSFRTSGSYEQYF
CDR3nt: TGTGCCAGCAGCTTTCGGACTAGCGGATCCTACGAGCAGTACTTC